Listed below are T cell receptor beta chains from one sample, sequenced in a study of T cell responses to AZD1222 COVID-19 vaccine. Some clones are missing from TCRdb's copy, which holds only in-frame ones; the method was immunoSEQ multiplex PCR. The sample carries some 110,000 clones, less than 90% recorded once. The starting material was peripheral blood, obtained on day 0 of AZD1222 vaccination. The receptors here all came from an adult in good health. CDR3s include the opening cysteine and the closing phenylalanine or tryptophan. D genes are given only for firm matches. Where a row states a size, it is once, few, many or the class of an expanded clone; other rows omit it.

TRBJ2-3	.	.	TRBV27	TGTGCCAGCAGTACCGGAGTAAGGGCCTCTTCAGATACGCAGTATTTT	CASSTGVRASSDTQYF
TRBJ1-1	.	.	TRBV29-1	TGCAGCGTTGAGGAGAACACTGAAGCTTTCTTT	CSVEENTEAFF
TRBJ2-3	.	.	TRBV6-5	TGTGCCAGCACCGCCGGTGTAGGCACAGATACGCAGTATTTT	CASTAGVGTDTQYF
TRBJ2-2	TRBD2	.	TRBV6-5	TGTGCCACCGGACTAGCGGGCCGCACCGGGGAGCTGTTTTTT	CATGLAGRTGELFF
TRBJ2-1	.	.	TRBV5-5	TGTGCCAGCAGCTCGGGGATAGGCTCCTACAATGAGCAGTTCTTC	CASSSGIGSYNEQFF
TRBJ1-2	.	.	TRBV15	TGTGCCACCAGCAGAGATCAGATGGGTAACTATGGCTACACCTTC	CATSRDQMGNYGYTF
TRBJ2-1	.	few	TRBV10-3	TGTGCCATCACCCAACCCTCCTACAATGAGCAGTTCTTC	CAITQPSYNEQFF
TRBJ1-1	.	once	TRBV7-6	TGTGCCAGCAGCCCCCCGGGACTCTGGAACACTGAAGCTTTCTTT	CASSPPGLWNTEAFF
TRBJ1-6	TRBD1	.	TRBV23-1	TGCGCCAGCAGTCAATCTTGGGGACAGGGGATTTCACCCCTCCACTTT	CASSQSWGQGISPLHF
TRBJ2-1	TRBD2	.	TRBV27	TGTGCCAGCAGCTCCGGACTAGCGGGAGCGGGTGAGCAGTTCTTC	CASSSGLAGAGEQFF
TRBJ1-5	TRBD1	.	TRBV5-1	TGCGCCAGCAGCACAGGGGGGGAACAGCCCCAGCATTTT	CASSTGGEQPQHF
TRBJ1-1	.	.	TRBV27	TGTGCCAGCAGGAGGGTAATGAACACTGAAGCTTTCTTT	CASRRVMNTEAFF
TRBJ1-6	.	few	TRBV3-1/TRBV3-2	TGTGCCAGCAGCCGCTCGACTCCTCAGAATTCACCCCTCCACTTT	CASSRSTPQNSPLHF
TRBJ2-3	TRBD2	.	TRBV10-3	TGTGCCATCAGGGATATAGCGGGAGGTGGCACAGATACGCAGTATTTT	CAIRDIAGGGTDTQYF
TRBJ1-1	.	.	TRBV10-2	TGCGCCAGCAGGGACGGAACGGGAGCTTTCTTT	CASRDGTGAFF
TRBJ2-2	.	.	TRBV6-5	TGTGCCACCCGTACTACGAACACCGGGGAGCTGTTTTTT	CATRTTNTGELFF
TRBJ2-1	.	.	TRBV9	TGTGCCAGCAGCCCGACGGGCGAGGGTGAGCAGTTCTTC	CASSPTGEGEQFF
TRBJ2-7	TRBD2	.	TRBV6-8	TGTGCCAGCAGTTACCCCCCGGGAGGGCTTTTCACCTACGAGCAGTACTTC	CASSYPPGGLFTYEQYF
TRBJ2-1	.	.	TRBV5-1	TGCGCCAGCAGCTTGGACCGGGTCGAGGGGCAGTTCTTC	CASSLDRVEGQFF
TRBJ1-1	.	.	TRBV12-3/TRBV12-4	TGTGCCAGCAGTTTAGGCGGGGACACTGAAGCTTTCTTT	CASSLGGDTEAFF
TRBJ1-5	.	once	TRBV6-5	TGTGCCAGCAAACGAAAAAGTCAGCCCCAGCATTTT	CASKRKSQPQHF
TRBJ1-2	TRBD1	.	TRBV5-1	TGCGCCAGCAGCCTAGGACAGGGACCCTATGGCTACACCTTC	CASSLGQGPYGYTF
TRBJ2-7	TRBD2	.	TRBV7-9	TGTGCCAGCAGCTCCCTCGGTCTAGCGGCGTCCTACGAGCAGTACTTC	CASSSLGLAASYEQYF
TRBJ1-1	.	.	TRBV4-1	TGCGCCAGCAGCCAAGGTCGAGGAACTGAAGCTTTCTTT	CASSQGRGTEAFF
TRBJ1-2	.	.	TRBV15	TGTGCCACCAGCACCAGAAGGGGGGGTAAGGGCTACACCTTC	CATSTRRGGKGYTF
TRBJ1-5	TRBD1	.	TRBV2	TGTGCCAGCAGCACCCGGACAGGGAGGCAGCCCCAGCATTTT	CASSTRTGRQPQHF
TRBJ1-4	.	.	TRBV20-1	TGCAGTGCTAGTAGTACAGTCCGCGGGGGCGCCCGTAATGAAAAACTGTTTTTT	CSASSTVRGGARNEKLFF
TRBJ1-3	.	.	TRBV7-9	TGTGCCAGCAGCCCCCCCCGGCTTAAAAACACCATATATTTT	CASSPPRLKNTIYF
TRBJ1-5	.	.	TRBV5-1	TGCGCCAGCAGTCCTAGGGGGGATCAGCCCCAGCATTTT	CASSPRGDQPQHF
TRBJ1-6	.	.	TRBV4-1	TGCGCCAGCAGCCAAACTTTCACGTCTTCAAGTTCACCCCTCCACTTT	CASSQTFTSSSSPLHF
TRBJ1-1	TRBD1	.	TRBV2	TGTGCCAGCACCCGGGACAGGAACACTGAAGCTTTCTTT	CASTRDRNTEAFF
TRBJ1-5	TRBD1	.	TRBV2	TGTGCCAGCAGTGTCGGGACAGGGCGCCAGCCCCAGCATTTT	CASSVGTGRQPQHF
TRBJ1-2	.	.	TRBV15	TGTGCCACCAGCAGAGATGTCAACTATGGCTACACCTTC	CATSRDVNYGYTF
TRBJ2-7	.	.	TRBV30	TGTGCCTGGAGGCAGGGTTGGGGTACCTACGAGCAGTACTTC	CAWRQGWGTYEQYF
TRBJ1-4	TRBD1	.	TRBV28	TGTGCCAGCAGTGGACAGGGTAATAATGAAAAACTGTTTTTT	CASSGQGNNEKLFF
TRBJ2-7	.	.	TRBV7-3	TGTGCCAGCAGCTTAAATGGGGGGCTCTCCTACGAGCAGTACTTC	CASSLNGGLSYEQYF
TRBJ1-5	.	.	TRBV9	TGTGCCAGCAGCGTAGACCCGAACCGCGATCAGCCCCAGCATTTT	CASSVDPNRDQPQHF
TRBJ2-7	TRBD1	.	TRBV6-5	TGTGCCAGCAGGGGCTGGACAGGGCCCTACGAGCAGTACTTC	CASRGWTGPYEQYF
TRBJ2-7	.	.	TRBV7-2	TGTGCCAGCAGCACCGTTGGCTACGAGCAGTACTTC	CASSTVGYEQYF
TRBJ1-1	.	.	TRBV28	TGTGCCAGCAGTTCTGTCGAGGGAGCTTTCTTT	CASSSVEGAFF
TRBJ2-3	.	.	TRBV27	TGTGCCAGCAGCCTGGGCAATAACCCAGATACGCAGTATTTT	CASSLGNNPDTQYF
TRBJ2-1	.	.	TRBV29-1	TGCAGCGTTGAAGGCAGGCCCGTATCCGGCAATGAGCAGTTCTTC	CSVEGRPVSGNEQFF
TRBJ2-2	TRBD2	.	TRBV9	TGTGCCAGCAGCGTAAGTCTAGCGGGTGCCGGGGAGCTGTTTTTT	CASSVSLAGAGELFF